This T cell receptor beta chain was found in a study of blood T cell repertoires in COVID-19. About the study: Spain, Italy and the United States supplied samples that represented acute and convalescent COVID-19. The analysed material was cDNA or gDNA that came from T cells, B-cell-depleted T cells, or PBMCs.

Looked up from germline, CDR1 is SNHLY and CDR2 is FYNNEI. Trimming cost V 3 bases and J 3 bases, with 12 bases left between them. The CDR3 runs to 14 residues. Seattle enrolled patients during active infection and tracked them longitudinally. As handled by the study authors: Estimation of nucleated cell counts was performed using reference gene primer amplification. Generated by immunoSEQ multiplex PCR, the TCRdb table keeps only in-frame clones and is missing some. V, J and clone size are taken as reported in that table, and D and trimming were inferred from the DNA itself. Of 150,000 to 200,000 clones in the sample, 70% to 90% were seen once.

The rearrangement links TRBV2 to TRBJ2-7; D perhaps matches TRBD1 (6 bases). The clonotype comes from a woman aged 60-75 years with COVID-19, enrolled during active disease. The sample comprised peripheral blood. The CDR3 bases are TGTGCCAGCAGTGAGGACAGCGTCTTCTACGAGCAGTACTTC. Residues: CASSEDSVFYEQYF. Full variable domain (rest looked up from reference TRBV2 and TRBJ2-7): EPEVTQTPSHQVTQMGQEVILRCVPISNHLYFYWYRQILGQKVEFLVSFYNNEISEKSEIFDDQFSVERPDGSNFTLKIRSTKLEDSAMYFCASSEDSVFYEQYFGPGTRLTVT.